Below, 4 T cell receptor beta chains from the same sample are listed, as sequenced in a study of CD8+CD57+ T cells in acquired aplastic anemia. The use of genomic DNA as template underpinned the TCR beta VDJ and CDR3 profiling. One entry per CDR3 protein results from TCRdb running MiXCR on the reads. The table has just over 450,000 distinct CDR3 sequences, approximately 33% seen once; the top ten hold about 0.8%. The sequenced patients had an expansion of CD8+CD57+ cells seen by flow cytometry. Sequenced: sorted CD4+, CD8+, or CD8+CD57+ T cells (not recorded which) from PBMCs. These TCRs come from a human donor with aplastic anemia.

This clonotype has a count of ten or more. The J gene is TRBJ2-7, the V gene TRBV7-2, with D perhaps given as TRBD1 or TRBD2 (5 bases each). This CDR3 has 13 residues. The germline V gene encodes CDR1 SGHTA and CDR2 FQGNSA. The V and J ends lost 8 bases and 2 bases respectively, with 13 bases between them. The CDR3 spells CASDSGPTYEQYF. The CDR3 DNA reads TGTGCCAGCGACTCGGGGCCTACCTACGAGCAGTACTTC.

A few counts support this clonotype. The rearrangement links TRBV7-3 to TRBJ2-7; 15 positions agree with TRBD2. The J segment lost 2 bases and the V segment lost 5 bases, leaving 13 bases of the junction unmatched. The CDR3 consists of 19 residues. Germline loops: CDR1 SGHTA, CDR2 FQGTGA. CDR3 sequence: CASSIIPGLAGGHTYEQYF. CDR3 in DNA: TGTGCCAGCAGCATAATACCGGGACTAGCGGGAGGACACACCTACGAGCAGTACTTC.

About this clonotype itself: A junction end diverges from the germline sequence, so it may reflect a read error. CDR3 DNA sequence: TGTGCCACCAGTGGCGAACTAGCGGGAGTGGCGGGAAATGAGCAGTTCTTC. Amino acids: CATSGELAGVAGNEQFF. This chain uses TRBV10-3 with TRBJ2-1, with 11 bases identical to TRBD2. The germline V gene encodes CDR1 ENHRY and CDR2 SYGVKD. This CDR3 spans 17 amino acids.

To note about this clonotype: Possible read error: a much larger clone is one base away. This CDR3 reads CATAPRGEDGYTF. CDR3 nucleotide sequence: TGTGCCACAGCGCCGCGGGGGGAGGATGGCTACACCTTC. The chain couples TRBV10-3 to TRBJ1-2, with a weak D call TRBD1 (5 bases). The CDR3 is 13 amino acids. The V gene's germline CDR1 is ENHRY and CDR2 SYGVKD. Trimming cost V 10 bases and J 6 bases, with 18 bases left between them.